The present T cell receptor (beta chain) was sequenced within a study of blood T cell repertoires in COVID-19. As for the study in general: Sample material is recorded as cDNA or gDNA derived from T cells, B-cell-depleted T cells, or PBMCs.

Germline V gene lookup returns CDR1 SGHDT and CDR2 YYEEEE. V was clipped by 3 bases and J by 0 bases, with 10 bases between them. The CDR3 covers 15 residues. TCRdb's copy holds only in-frame clones and misses some; the assay was immunoSEQ multiplex PCR. Among some 330,000 clones listed, around four fifths were seen once. This clone has a single count. The specimen was PBMCs or T cells enriched from blood (not recorded which). The J gene is TRBJ1-3, the V gene TRBV5-6; D gene ambiguous. The TCR sequence derives from a woman aged 45 to 65 who had recovered from COVID-19. CDR3 region: CASSYDSNSGNTIYF. The CDR3 bases are TGTGCCAGCAGCTACGACTCAAACTCTGGAAACACCATATATTTT.